Listed below are T cell receptor beta chains from one sample, sequenced in a study of CD8 T cells in ankylosing spondylitis. TCRdb redid the calling of the 5' RACE reads with MiXCR, one entry per CDR3 protein. This sample has approximately 140,000 distinct CDR3 sequences; about a tenth occur once, and the top ten carry roughly 3.3%. The sample consisted of blood, either unsorted or a sorted T cell fraction (not recorded which). All receptors derive from a male donor with ankylosing spondylitis or in good health (not recorded which). Both conserved end residues are part of each CDR3. The D gene is left open where the match is weak. Only part of the rows carry a size: once, few, many, or a class if the clone is expanded.

>TRBJ2-2|many|TRBD2|TRBV20-1
TGCAGTGCTGAGGGTAGCGGGAAAGGAACCGGGGAGCTGTTTTTT
CSAEGSGKGTGELFF
>TRBJ2-3|-|-|TRBV24-1
TGTGCCACCGGGGAAGGGGGCACAGATACGCAGTATTTT
CATGEGGTDTQYF
>TRBJ2-7|many|TRBD1|TRBV5-1
TGCGCCAGCAGCTTGTTGGGACAGGGCAACGAGCAGTACTTC
CASSLLGQGNEQYF
>TRBJ2-5|many|-|TRBV4-1
TGCGCCAGCAGCCTCGGTGTGAATTTGGAGACCCAGTACTTC
CASSLGVNLETQYF
>TRBJ2-2|-|-|TRBV29-1
TGCAGCGTTGAAGATCCCTCGAGCGGGACAAACACCGGGGAGCTGTTTTTT
CSVEDPSSGTNTGELFF
>TRBJ2-7|few|-|TRBV20-1
TGCAGTGCCCCTAAACGCAACTCCGTCAACGAGCAGTACTTC
CSAPKRNSVNEQYF
>TRBJ2-2|-|TRBD2|TRBV24-1
TGTGCCACCAGTGATCCCCCGATAGGCGAGCGGGGCACCGGGGAGCTGTTTTTT
CATSDPPIGERGTGELFF
>TRBJ2-1|many|-|TRBV18
TGTGCCAGCTCTCTTTCCCTCGAAACAGATGGAGGTGAGCAGTTCTTC
CASSLSLETDGGEQFF
>TRBJ2-1|few|-|TRBV25-1
TGTGCCAGCAATCCCGGAGGAGGGGGGTACAATGAGCAGTTCTTC
CASNPGGGGYNEQFF
>TRBJ2-7|many|-|TRBV3-1
TGTGCCAGCAGCCGGGGAGAGTACGAGCAGTACTTC
CASSRGEYEQYF
>TRBJ2-2|-|TRBD2|TRBV20-1
TGCAGTGCAAGGACTAGTTGGACCGGGGAGCTGTTTTTT
CSARTSWTGELFF
>TRBJ1-3|few|-|TRBV23-1
TGCGCCAGCAGTCAAGGACACAACTCTGGAAACACCATATATTTT
CASSQGHNSGNTIYF
>TRBJ2-3|-|TRBD2|TRBV29-1
TGCAGCGTTGTGGCTAGCGGAAGCACAGATACGCAGTATTTT
CSVVASGSTDTQYF
>TRBJ2-3|-|-|TRBV5-3
TGTGCCAGAAGCTTGTGGACAGGCACAGATACGCAGTATTTT
CARSLWTGTDTQYF
>TRBJ2-5|many|TRBD2|TRBV9
TGTGCCAGCAGCATCGGACTAGCGGCAGAGACCCAGTACTTC
CASSIGLAAETQYF
>TRBJ2-7|many|-|TRBV25-1
TGTGCCAGCAGAAGGGACGGCACCTACGAGCAGTACTTC
CASRRDGTYEQYF
>TRBJ2-7|many|-|TRBV5-5
TGTGCCAGCAGCTTGGCTTGGAGGGGGAATTACTACGAGCAGTACTTC
CASSLAWRGNYYEQYF
>TRBJ2-1|many|TRBD1|TRBV7-2
TGTGCCAGCAGCCCAGACAGGGGCAGCTACAATGAGCAGTTCTTC
CASSPDRGSYNEQFF
>TRBJ2-7|few|-|TRBV10-3
TGTGCCATCAGTGAGGGTGTGTTGGAGAGCTCCTACGAGCAGTACTTC
CAISEGVLESSYEQYF
>TRBJ2-1|many|TRBD2|TRBV14
TGTGCCAGCAGCCCGGGACTAGCTTTTGGCAATGAGCAGTTCTTC
CASSPGLAFGNEQFF
>TRBJ2-3|-|-|TRBV5-1
TGCGCCAGCAGCTTGGTGGGTAGCGGATGGACAGATACGCAGTATTTT
CASSLVGSGWTDTQYF
>TRBJ2-2|-|-|TRBV12-3/TRBV12-4
TGTGCCAGTCAAATCCGGGACGGACTTAACACCGGGGAGCTGTTTTTT
CASQIRDGLNTGELFF
>TRBJ2-1|few|TRBD2|TRBV5-1
TGCGCCAGCAGCTTCCTAGCGGGAGTGGATGAGCAGTTCTTC
CASSFLAGVDEQFF
>TRBJ1-5|-|-|TRBV19
TGTGCCACCCCGGGAGACTCAAATCAGCCCCAGCATTTT
CATPGDSNQPQHF
>TRBJ2-1|many|TRBD2|TRBV5-1
TGCGCCAGCAGCTTGACTAGACTAGCGGGAGGCAACAATGAGCAGTTCTTC
CASSLTRLAGGNNEQFF
>TRBJ2-1|many|TRBD2|TRBV4-3
TGCGCCAGCAGCCGACGACTAGCGGGTAACAATGAGCAGTTCTTC
CASSRRLAGNNEQFF
>TRBJ1-6|many|-|TRBV7-2
TGTGCCAGCAGCGCCTCTGGACGGGGTTCACCCCTCCACTTT
CASSASGRGSPLHF
>TRBJ1-5|many|TRBD1|TRBV7-2
TGTGCCAGCAGCTTAACAGGACAGGGCAGTCAGCCCCAGCATTTT
CASSLTGQGSQPQHF
>TRBJ2-7|-|TRBD2|TRBV4-3
TGCGCCAGCAGCCAAGATTATAGCGGGAGGTGGGAGCAGTACTTC
CASSQDYSGRWEQYF
>TRBJ2-7|many|TRBD1|TRBV27
TGTGCCAGCAGTTTAGAGGGGGCTCAACCTCCCTACGAGCAGTACTTC
CASSLEGAQPPYEQYF
>TRBJ2-1|few|-|TRBV7-2
TGTGCCAGCAGCTTATTGGGGGGGGCAGCCCACAATGAGCAGTTCTTC
CASSLLGGAAHNEQFF
>TRBJ2-2|few|-|TRBV6-1
TGTGCCAGCACCACGAATCCGTACACCGGGGAGCTGTTTTTT
CASTTNPYTGELFF
>TRBJ2-7|many|TRBD1|TRBV20-1
TGCAGTGCTGTCCGGGACAGGGGAGGATGGGAGCAGTACTTC
CSAVRDRGGWEQYF
>TRBJ2-7|many|TRBD2|TRBV20-1
TGCAGTGCTACCCAAGGACTAGCGGGAGCCTACGAGCAGTACTTC
CSATQGLAGAYEQYF
>TRBJ2-2|many|-|TRBV12-3/TRBV12-4
TGTGCCAGCGCGGGGCCCACCGGGGAGCTGTTTTTT
CASAGPTGELFF
>TRBJ2-7|-|-|TRBV7-2
TGTGCCAGCAGCTTTATTAGCTCCTACGAGCAGTACTTC
CASSFISSYEQYF
>TRBJ2-3|many|TRBD2|TRBV7-3
TGTGCCAGCAGCTTAGGGGCGAGCGGGAAGAAGGATACGCAGTATTTT
CASSLGASGKKDTQYF
>TRBJ2-7|many|-|TRBV7-9
TGTGCCAGCAGCCGAGTCGGCGACGAGCAGTACTTC
CASSRVGDEQYF
>TRBJ2-3|many|-|TRBV12-3/TRBV12-4
TGTGCCAGCAGTTCCGGGACTCAGCTTTTGAGCACAGATACGCAGTATTTT
CASSSGTQLLSTDTQYF
>TRBJ2-3|-|-|TRBV3-2
TGTGCCAGCTGTTTAAGGTCAGTGGGACTAGCGTCCACAGATACGCAGTATTTT
CASCLRSVGLASTDTQYF
>TRBJ2-1|many|-|TRBV4-3
TGCGCCAGCAGCCGCGGTCGGAAGGGGGGCGGTGAGCAGTTCTTC
CASSRGRKGGGEQFF
>TRBJ2-5|many|-|TRBV7-9
TGTGCCAGCAGCTTAGCTGGGGGCTCTCCGATAGAGACCCAGTACTTC
CASSLAGGSPIETQYF
>TRBJ2-5|many|-|TRBV25-1
TGTGCCAGCAGTGAATATTTCGCGGGACCTCAAGAGACCCAGTACTTC
CASSEYFAGPQETQYF
>TRBJ2-1|many|TRBD2|TRBV20-1
TGCAGTGCTCCCCTTACGACTAGCGGTGAGCAGTTCTTC
CSAPLTTSGEQFF
>TRBJ2-5|few|-|TRBV2
TGTGCCAGCAGTGAGCTGTTTGTGGTCGGGACCCAGTACTTC
CASSELFVVGTQYF
>TRBJ2-7|many|-|TRBV5-1
TGCGCCAGCAGCCTCAACTTTTACGAGCAGTACTTC
CASSLNFYEQYF
>TRBJ1-1|many|-|TRBV5-6
TGTGCCAGCAGCCAGACACCGGTCGCCCGAGCTGAAGCTTTCTTT
CASSQTPVARAEAFF
>TRBJ2-1|many|TRBD2|TRBV28
TGTGCCAGCAGTTTCCCAGGAGCGGGAGGGCTAAATGAGCAGTTCTTC
CASSFPGAGGLNEQFF
>TRBJ1-5|-|-|TRBV7-2
TGTGCCAGCAGCTTAAGGGGGTGGGGGAGCAATCAGCCCCAGCATTTT
CASSLRGWGSNQPQHF
>TRBJ2-7|many|TRBD2|TRBV11-2
TGTGCCAGCACCGTGTTAGCGGGAGGGTATTCCGAGCAGTACTTC
CASTVLAGGYSEQYF
>TRBJ2-1|-|TRBD2|TRBV6-2/TRBV6-3
TGTGCCAGCAGACCCCTAGCGGGCCCCTACAATGAGCAGTTCTTC
CASRPLAGPYNEQFF
>TRBJ2-4|many|-|TRBV3-1
TGTGCCAGCAGCCAAGGATCCAAGACCCAAAAAAACATTCAGTACTTC
CASSQGSKTQKNIQYF
>TRBJ2-5|-|-|TRBV19
TGTGCCAGTAGTATAGTTTTCTACCAAGAGACCCAGTACTTC
CASSIVFYQETQYF